The 17 T cell receptor beta chains reported below all come from one sample, sequenced in a study of blood T cells in healthy people across ages. A second PCR of 7 to 11 cycles used a sample-barcoded 5' primer and a J-beta primer mix. One entry per CDR3 protein results from TCRdb running MiXCR on the 5' RACE reads. The repertoire holds around 800,000 distinct CDR3 sequences, with about 55% as singletons. Sequencing input: blood. The receptors here all came from a man aged 80 or over in good health.

The chain links TRBV7-6 to TRBJ2-2; no clear D gene. The CDR3 is 13 residues long. The V gene's germline CDR1 is SGHVS and CDR2 FNYEAQ. The V and J ends lost 2 bases and 4 bases respectively, with 5 bases between them. The CDR3 sequence is CASSLMVTGELFF. The CDR3 nucleotides read TGTGCCAGCAGCTTAATGGTCACCGGGGAGCTGTTTTTT.

In DNA, the CDR3 is TGTGCCAGCAGTATCCGGGACGGGAATTCACCCCTCCACTTT. Protein: CASSIRDGNSPLHF. The rearrangement uses TRBV6-5 and TRBJ1-6, with TRBD1 as a possible D gene (5 bases). CDR3 size: 14 residues. Germline CDR1 is MNHEY and CDR2 is SVGAGI. Trimming shortened V by 5 bases and J by 7 bases, and 12 bases separated the two germline ends.

This clonotype was found a few times. The chain couples TRBV9 to TRBJ2-3; D tentatively fits TRBD1 or TRBD2 (7 bases each). There are 16 residues in the CDR3. Germline CDR1 and CDR2: SGDLS and YYNGEE. Trimming took off 2 bases at V and 4 bases at J, with 17 bases between the two ends. CDR3: CASSVGDSGKADTQYF. The DNA for the CDR3 is TGTGCCAGCAGCGTGGGGGACAGCGGGAAGGCAGATACGCAGTATTTT.

V gene TRBV5-1 combines with J gene TRBJ2-2; TRBD1 matches 8 bases. The CDR3 totals 17 residues. Looked up from germline, CDR1 is SGHRS and CDR2 is YFSETQ. Unmatched junction bases numbered 9, after V lost 0 bases and J lost 5 bases. CDR3 region: CASSLAPGQERTGELFF. CDR3 in DNA: TGCGCCAGCAGCTTGGCCCCGGGACAGGAGAGAACCGGGGAGCTGTTTTTT.

This clonotype came up once. The chain couples TRBV20-1 to TRBJ2-7, with no clear D. Germline CDR1 and CDR2: DFQATT and SNEGSKA (reference sequence). V lost 5 bases, J lost 9 bases, and 14 bases lay in between. The CDR3 is 11 amino acids. CDR3 sequence (DNA): TGCAGTGCTCCTTTAGGTGGCGGGCAGTACTTC. Protein product: CSAPLGGGQYF.

This chain joins TRBV7-7 and TRBJ2-1, with 7 nucleotides matching TRBD2. Trimming cost V 7 bases and J 7 bases; bases outside gene matches: 7. Germline V gene sequence: CDR1 SSHAT, CDR2 FNYEAQ (reference sequence). The CDR3 extends over 13 amino acids. CDR3 region: CASTPMGGNEQFF. The DNA for the CDR3 is TGTGCCAGCACCCCAATGGGAGGGAATGAGCAGTTCTTC.

The chain recombines TRBV20-1 with TRBJ2-5; no clear D gene. The V gene's germline CDR1 is DFQATT and CDR2 SNEGSKA (reference sequence). Trimming removed 6 bases at V and 5 bases at J, with 10 bases between. The CDR3 has 11 residues. The CDR3 DNA follows: TGCAGTGCCCCCACCGGTGAGACCCAGTACTTC. It specifies CSAPTGETQYF.

This sequence joins TRBV7-6 and TRBJ2-3, with TRBD2 matching 10 bases. Germline lookup yields CDR1 SGHVS and CDR2 FNYEAQ. Trimming took 1 base from V and 4 from J; bases not matched to a gene: 8. The CDR3 contains 17 residues. The CDR3 spells CASSLGTSGVGPDTQYF. The CDR3 coding sequence is TGTGCCAGCAGCTTAGGGACTAGCGGAGTGGGGCCAGATACGCAGTATTTT.

This chain connects TRBV5-1 to TRBJ2-1, with TRBD2 as a possible D gene (6 bases). Germline-derived CDR1 and CDR2 are SGHRS and YFSETQ. CDR3 length: 13 amino acids. Trimming left V 3 bases short and J 3 bases short, with 7 bases between. Written as DNA, the CDR3 is TGCGCCAGCAGCTACGGGGGCTACAATGAGCAGTTCTTC. Amino acids: CASSYGGYNEQFF.

This clonotype was counted only a few times. This chain joins TRBV7-9 and TRBJ2-5; D is perhaps TRBD2 (6 bases). This CDR3 region has 17 residues. V gave up 4 bases and J gave up 5 bases, with 23 bases separating them. The germline V gene encodes CDR1 SEHNR and CDR2 FQNEAQ (reference sequence). The CDR3 loop is CASSSRAGLAGRETQYF. CDR3 coding DNA: TGTGCCAGCAGCTCGCGAGCGGGTCTAGCCGGTCGGGAGACCCAGTACTTC.

This chain joins TRBV5-6 and TRBJ2-3; D remains unclear. Trimming took 5 bases from V and 10 from J, leaving 14 bases between them. This CDR3 comprises 12 residues. Germline V gene sequence: CDR1 SGHDT, CDR2 YYEEEE. The CDR3 nucleotides read TGTGCCAGCAGATCAGCCTCAAGGCCGCAGTATTTT. Amino acid sequence: CASRSASRPQYF.

The chain has TRBV7-2 and TRBJ2-1, with TRBD2 identical over 8 bases. Germline lookup yields CDR1 SGHTA and CDR2 FQGNSA. CDR3 length equals 16 residues. The trim removed 0 bases at V and 3 bases at J, leaving 4 bases unmatched. The CDR3 reads CASSLALTSVYNEQFF. In DNA form, the CDR3 reads TGTGCCAGCAGCTTAGCGTTGACTAGCGTCTACAATGAGCAGTTCTTC.

This sequence joins TRBV3-1 and TRBJ1-2, with D unclear. V was trimmed by 8 bases and J by 5 bases, leaving 15 bases between them. The germline CDR1 and CDR2 sequences are LGHDT and YNNKEL (reference sequence). The length of the CDR3 is 13 residues. For the CDR3, the DNA is TGTGCCAGCGGAGTAGGGAAAGGGTATGGCTACACCTTC. Protein: CASGVGKGYGYTF.

V usage is TRBV4-2 and J usage is TRBJ2-1; possibly TRBD2 for D (6 bases). The CDR3 length is 13 residues. Trimming left V 6 bases short and J 7 bases short, with 13 bases between. The germline gives CDR1 LGHNA, CDR2 YNFKEQ. The CDR3 DNA sequence: TGTGCCAGCAGATATTTCGGGAGAAATGAGCAGTTCTTC. As protein: CASRYFGRNEQFF.

This clonotype appeared once. This CDR3 is missing its conserved last phenylalanine or tryptophan, likely due to a read error. This chain connects TRBV7-2 to TRBJ2-7; D assignment may be TRBD1 or TRBD2 (5 bases each). The DNA matches TRBJ2-5 better at its end, which makes the J call doubtful. The germline V gene has CDR1 SGHTA and CDR2 FQGNSA. This CDR3 spans 14 amino acids. The CDR3: CASSVGAGGETQYL. CDR3 nucleotides: TGTGCCAGCAGCGTAGGGGCGGGTGGGGAGACCCAGTACTTA.

The chain is built from TRBV20-1 and TRBJ2-3; 7 bases map to TRBD2. Trimming removed 0 bases from V and 14 bases from J; junction bases left unmatched: 17. There are 15 residues in the CDR3. Germline CDR1 and CDR2: DFQATT and SNEGSKA (reference sequence). CDR3: CSARDRGGSSGYAYF. CDR3 in DNA: TGCAGTGCTAGAGATCGTGGCGGGAGTAGCGGATACGCGTATTTT.

The rearrangement links TRBV24-1 to TRBJ2-7; unclear D gene. The CDR3 loop spans 15 amino acids. The germline V and J ends were trimmed by 0 bases and 6 bases, with 14 bases remaining between them. In germline, CDR1 is KGHDR, CDR2 SFDVKD. The DNA for the CDR3 is TGTGCCACCAGTGATTTGCCGGTAGGTTCTAGCGAGCAGTACTTC. It is translated as CATSDLPVGSSEQYF.